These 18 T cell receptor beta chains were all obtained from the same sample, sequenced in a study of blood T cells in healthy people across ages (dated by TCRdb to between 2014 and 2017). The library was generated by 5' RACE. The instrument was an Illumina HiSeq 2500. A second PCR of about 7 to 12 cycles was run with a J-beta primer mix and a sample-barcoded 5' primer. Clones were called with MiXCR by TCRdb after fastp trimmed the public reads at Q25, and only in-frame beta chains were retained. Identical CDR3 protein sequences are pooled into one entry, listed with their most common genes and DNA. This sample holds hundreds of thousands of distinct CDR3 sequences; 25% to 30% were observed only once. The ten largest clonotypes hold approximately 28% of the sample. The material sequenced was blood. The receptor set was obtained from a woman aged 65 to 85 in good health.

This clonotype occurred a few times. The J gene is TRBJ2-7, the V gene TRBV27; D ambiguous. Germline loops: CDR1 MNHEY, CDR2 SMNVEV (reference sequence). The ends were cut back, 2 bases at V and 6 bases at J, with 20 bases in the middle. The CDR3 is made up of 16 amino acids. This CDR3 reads CASSLPITAQSVEQYF. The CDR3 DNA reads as TGTGCCAGCAGTTTACCCATTACCGCGCAGAGCGTCGAGCAGTACTTC.

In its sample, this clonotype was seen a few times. CDR3 DNA: TGCGCCAGCAGCCAGTCCCGGACGGATAACTATGGCTACACCTTC. Its translation: CASSQSRTDNYGYTF. The V gene is TRBV4-1, the J gene TRBJ1-2, with D uncertain. The V end was cut by 3 bases, the J end by 1 base, with 12 bases between. Germline V gene sequence: CDR1 MGHRA, CDR2 YSYEKL. The CDR3 consists of 15 residues.

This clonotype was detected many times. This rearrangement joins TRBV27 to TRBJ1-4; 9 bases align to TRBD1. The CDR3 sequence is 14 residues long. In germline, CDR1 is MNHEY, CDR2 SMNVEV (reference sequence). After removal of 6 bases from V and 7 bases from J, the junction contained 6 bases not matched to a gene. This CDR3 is CASSLQGAGEKLFF. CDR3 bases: TGTGCCAGCAGCTTACAGGGGGCCGGTGAAAAACTGTTTTTT.

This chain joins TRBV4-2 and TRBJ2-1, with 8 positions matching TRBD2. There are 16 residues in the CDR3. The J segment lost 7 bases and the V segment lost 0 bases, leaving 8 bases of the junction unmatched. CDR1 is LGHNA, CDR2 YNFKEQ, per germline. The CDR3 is CASSQDWQREMNEQFF. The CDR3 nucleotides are TGTGCCAGCAGCCAAGATTGGCAGCGGGAGATGAATGAGCAGTTCTTC.

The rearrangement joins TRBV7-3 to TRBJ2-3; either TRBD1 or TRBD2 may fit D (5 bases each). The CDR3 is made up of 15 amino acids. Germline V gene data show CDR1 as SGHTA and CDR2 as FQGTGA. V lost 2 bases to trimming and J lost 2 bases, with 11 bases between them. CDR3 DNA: TGTGCCAGCAGCTTAGCCGGGACCTACACAGATACGCAGTATTTT. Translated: CASSLAGTYTDTQYF.

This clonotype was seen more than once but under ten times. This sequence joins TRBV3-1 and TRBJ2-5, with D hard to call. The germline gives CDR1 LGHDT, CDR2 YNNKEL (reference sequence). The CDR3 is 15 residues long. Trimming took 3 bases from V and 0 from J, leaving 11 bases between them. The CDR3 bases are TGTGCCAGCAGCCACCGTGGCCGGTACCAAGAGACCCAGTACTTC. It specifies CASSHRGRYQETQYF.

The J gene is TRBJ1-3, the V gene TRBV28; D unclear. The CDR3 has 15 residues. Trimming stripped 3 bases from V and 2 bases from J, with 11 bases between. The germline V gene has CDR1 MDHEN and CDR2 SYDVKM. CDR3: CASSLYENAGNTIYF. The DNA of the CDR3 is TGTGCCAGCAGTTTGTATGAGAACGCTGGAAACACCATATATTTT.

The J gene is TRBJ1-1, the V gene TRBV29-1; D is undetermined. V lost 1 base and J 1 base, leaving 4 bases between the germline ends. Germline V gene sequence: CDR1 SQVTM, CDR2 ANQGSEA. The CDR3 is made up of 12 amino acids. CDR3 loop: CSVEGGNTEAFF. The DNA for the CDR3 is TGCAGCGTTGAAGGGGGGAACACTGAAGCTTTCTTT.

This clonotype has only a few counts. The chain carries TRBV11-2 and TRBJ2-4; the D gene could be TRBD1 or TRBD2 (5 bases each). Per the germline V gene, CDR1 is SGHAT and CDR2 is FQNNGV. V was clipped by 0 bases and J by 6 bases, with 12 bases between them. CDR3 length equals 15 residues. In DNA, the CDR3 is TGTGCCAGCAGCTTAGATCTCTCTGGGGGAAACATTCAGTACTTC. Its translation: CASSLDLSGGNIQYF.

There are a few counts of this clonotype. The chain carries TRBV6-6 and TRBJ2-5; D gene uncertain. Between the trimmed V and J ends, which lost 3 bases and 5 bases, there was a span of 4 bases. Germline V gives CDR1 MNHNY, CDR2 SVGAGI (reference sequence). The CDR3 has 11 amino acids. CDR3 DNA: TGTGCCAGCAGTTATCGGGAGACCCAGTACTTC. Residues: CASSYRETQYF.

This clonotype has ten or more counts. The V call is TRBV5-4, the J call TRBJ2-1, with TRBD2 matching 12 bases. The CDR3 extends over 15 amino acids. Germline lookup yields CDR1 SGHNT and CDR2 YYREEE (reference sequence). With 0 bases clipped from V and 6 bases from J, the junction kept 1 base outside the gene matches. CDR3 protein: CASSLGLAGVNEQFF. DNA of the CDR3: TGTGCCAGCAGCTTGGGACTAGCGGGAGTCAATGAGCAGTTCTTC.

The CDR3 region has the DNA TGCAGTGCTCCCTCTTTTGCAGCGGGAGATTACAATGAGCAGTTCTTC. Translation: CSAPSFAAGDYNEQFF. The chain employs TRBV20-1 and TRBJ2-1; the match to TRBD2 covers 8 bases. Germline V lookup: CDR1 DFQATT, CDR2 SNEGSKA (reference sequence). The CDR3 is made up of 16 amino acids. V was clipped by 5 bases and J by 4 bases; unmatched bases: 13.

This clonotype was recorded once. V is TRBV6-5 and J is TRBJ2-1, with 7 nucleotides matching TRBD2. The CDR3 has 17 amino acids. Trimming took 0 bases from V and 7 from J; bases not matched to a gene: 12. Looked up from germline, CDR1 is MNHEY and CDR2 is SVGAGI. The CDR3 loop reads CASSYSISSGHPNEQFF. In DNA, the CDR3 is TGTGCCAGCAGTTACTCCATATCTAGCGGCCATCCGAATGAGCAGTTCTTC.

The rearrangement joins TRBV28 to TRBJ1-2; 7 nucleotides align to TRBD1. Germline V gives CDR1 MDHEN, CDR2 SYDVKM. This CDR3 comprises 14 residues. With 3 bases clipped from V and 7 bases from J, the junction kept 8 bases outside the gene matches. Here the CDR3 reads CASSFIGGARGYTF. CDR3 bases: TGTGCCAGCAGTTTCATAGGGGGCGCACGTGGCTACACCTTC.

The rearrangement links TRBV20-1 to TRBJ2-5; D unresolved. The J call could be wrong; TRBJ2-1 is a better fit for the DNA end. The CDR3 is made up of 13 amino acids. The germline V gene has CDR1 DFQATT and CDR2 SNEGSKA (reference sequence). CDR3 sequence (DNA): TGCAGTGCTAGCGGGCGCCGAAAGGTAGAGCAGTTCTTC. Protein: CSASGRRKVEQFF.

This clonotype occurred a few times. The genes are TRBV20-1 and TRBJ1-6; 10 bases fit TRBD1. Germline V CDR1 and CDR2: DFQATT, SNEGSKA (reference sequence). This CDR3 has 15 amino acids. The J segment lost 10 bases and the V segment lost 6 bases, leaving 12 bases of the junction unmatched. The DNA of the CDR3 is TGCAGTGCGGACGACGGGACAGGGGTTTCGTCACCCCTCCACTTT. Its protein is CSADDGTGVSSPLHF.

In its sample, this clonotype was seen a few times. The CDR3 DNA sequence: TGTGCCAGCAGCCTCGGACAGGGACTCCCGATTGACACTGAAGCTTTCTTT. Translation gives CASSLGQGLPIDTEAFF. The V gene is TRBV5-4, the J gene TRBJ1-1, with 8 positions matching TRBD1. Germline CDR1 is SGHNT and CDR2 is YYREEE (reference sequence). The CDR3 runs 17 residues. J gave up 3 bases and V 4 bases, and 14 bases lay outside the gene matches.

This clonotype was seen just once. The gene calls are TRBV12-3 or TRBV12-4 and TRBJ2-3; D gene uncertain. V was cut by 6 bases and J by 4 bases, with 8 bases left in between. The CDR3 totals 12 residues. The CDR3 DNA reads TGTGCCAGCAGCCACACCGCAGATACGCAGTATTTT. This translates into CASSHTADTQYF.